Included here is one T cell receptor beta chain sequence, with context. Antigen: not known. The data are from a study of blood T cells in healthy people across ages. Findings of the study overall: Donor CMV status, an unknown factor, possibly confounded changes in expanded clonotypes.

A second PCR, run for about 6 to 11 cycles, used a sample-barcoded 5' primer plus a J-beta primer mix. The template-switch adaptor, which had 12 random nucleotides, put a tag on each cDNA molecule. TCRdb reanalysed the 5' RACE reads using MiXCR and keeps one entry per CDR3 protein. This sample has 1.4 million or so distinct CDR3 sequences, with roughly 43% found just once. The V gene's germline CDR1 is MNHNS and CDR2 SASEGT. This CDR3 comprises 14 residues. Unmatched junction bases numbered 2, after V lost 4 bases and J lost 1 base. The donors, healthy Caucasians from Russia, were aged roughly 6 to 90. Each donor's blood draw was 8.5 to 10 milliliters of peripheral blood.

The material sequenced was blood. The chain uses TRBV6-1 and TRBJ1-2; 8 bases map to TRBD1. This sequence originates from a woman in her late teens or twenties in good health. CDR3 in DNA: TGTGCCAGCAGTGTGGACAGGGTTAACTATGGCTACACCTTC. Its protein is CASSVDRVNYGYTF.